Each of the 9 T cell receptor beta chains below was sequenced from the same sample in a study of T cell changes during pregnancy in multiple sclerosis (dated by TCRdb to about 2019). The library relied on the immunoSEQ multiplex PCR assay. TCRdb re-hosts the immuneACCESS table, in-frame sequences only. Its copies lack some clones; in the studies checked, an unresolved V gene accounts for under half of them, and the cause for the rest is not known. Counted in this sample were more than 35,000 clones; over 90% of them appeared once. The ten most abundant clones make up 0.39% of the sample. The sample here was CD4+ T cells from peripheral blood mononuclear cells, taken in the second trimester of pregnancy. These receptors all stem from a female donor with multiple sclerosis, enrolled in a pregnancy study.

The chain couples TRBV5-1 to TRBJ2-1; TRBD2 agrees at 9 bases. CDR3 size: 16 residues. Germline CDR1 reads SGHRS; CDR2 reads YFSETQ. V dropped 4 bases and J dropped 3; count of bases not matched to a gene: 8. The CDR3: CASSAGGGTYYNEQFF. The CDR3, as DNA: TGCGCCAGCAGCGCGGGAGGGGGCACCTACTACAATGAGCAGTTCTTC. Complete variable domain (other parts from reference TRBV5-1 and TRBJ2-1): KAGVTQTPRYLIKTRGQQVTLSCSPISGHRSVSWYQQTPGQGLQFLFEYFSETQRNKGNFPGRFSGRQFSNSRSEMNVSTLELGDSALYLCASSAGGGTYYNEQFFGPGTRLTVL.

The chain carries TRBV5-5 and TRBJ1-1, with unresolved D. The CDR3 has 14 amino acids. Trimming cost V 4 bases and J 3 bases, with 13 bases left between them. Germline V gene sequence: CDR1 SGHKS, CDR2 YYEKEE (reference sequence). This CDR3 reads CASSPEQRYTEAFF. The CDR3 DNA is TGTGCCAGCAGCCCCGAGCAACGCTACACTGAAGCTTTCTTT.

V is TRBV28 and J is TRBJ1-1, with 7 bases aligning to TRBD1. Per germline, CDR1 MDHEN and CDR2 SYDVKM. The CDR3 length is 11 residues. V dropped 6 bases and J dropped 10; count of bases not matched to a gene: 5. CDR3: CASSPGGRAFF. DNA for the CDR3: TGTGCCAGCAGCCCAGGGGGGCGAGCTTTCTTT.

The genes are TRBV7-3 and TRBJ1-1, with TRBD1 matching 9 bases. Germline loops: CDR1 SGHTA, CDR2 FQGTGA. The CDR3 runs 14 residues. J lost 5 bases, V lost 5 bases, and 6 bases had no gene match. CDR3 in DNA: TGTGCCAGCAGCCCGACACAGGGGGCGACTGAAGCTTTCTTT. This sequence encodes CASSPTQGATEAFF.

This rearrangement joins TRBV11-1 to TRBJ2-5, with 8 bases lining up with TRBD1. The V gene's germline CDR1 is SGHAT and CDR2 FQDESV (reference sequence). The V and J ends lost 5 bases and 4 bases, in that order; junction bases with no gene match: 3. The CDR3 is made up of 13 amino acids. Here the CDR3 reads CASSQGAGETQYF. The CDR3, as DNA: TGTGCCAGCAGCCAGGGGGCAGGAGAGACCCAGTACTTC.

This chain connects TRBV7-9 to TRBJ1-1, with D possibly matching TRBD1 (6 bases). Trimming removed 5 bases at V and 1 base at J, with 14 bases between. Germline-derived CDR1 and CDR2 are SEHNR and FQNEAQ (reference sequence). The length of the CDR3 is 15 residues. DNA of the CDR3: TGTGCCAGCAGCAAAACCGGGACAACGAACACTGAAGCTTTCTTT. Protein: CASSKTGTTNTEAFF.

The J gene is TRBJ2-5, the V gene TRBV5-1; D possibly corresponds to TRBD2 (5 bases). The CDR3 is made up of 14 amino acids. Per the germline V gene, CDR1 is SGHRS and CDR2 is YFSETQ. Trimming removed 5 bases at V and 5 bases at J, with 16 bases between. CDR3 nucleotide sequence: TGCGCCAGCAGGGATGCACCCACGGGGGAGACCCAGTACTTC. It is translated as CASRDAPTGETQYF. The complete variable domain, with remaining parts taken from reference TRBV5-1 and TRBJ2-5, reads KAGVTQTPRYLIKTRGQQVTLSCSPISGHRSVSWYQQTPGQGLQFLFEYFSETQRNKGNFPGRFSGRQFSNSRSEMNVSTLELGDSALYLCASRDAPTGETQYFGPGTRLLVL.

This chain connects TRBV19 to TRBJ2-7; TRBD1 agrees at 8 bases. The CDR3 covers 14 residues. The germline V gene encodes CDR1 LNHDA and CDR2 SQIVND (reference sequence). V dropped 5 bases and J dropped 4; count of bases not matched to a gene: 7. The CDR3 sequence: CASSLRTGLYEQYF. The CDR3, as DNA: TGTGCCAGTAGTCTCAGGACAGGGTTATACGAGCAGTACTTC.

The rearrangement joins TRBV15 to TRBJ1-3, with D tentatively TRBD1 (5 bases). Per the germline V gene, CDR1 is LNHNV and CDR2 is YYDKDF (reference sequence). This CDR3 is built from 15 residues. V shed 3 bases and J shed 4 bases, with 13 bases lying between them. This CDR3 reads CATSRSLQGGNTIYF. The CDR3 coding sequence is TGTGCCACCAGCAGGAGCCTTCAGGGAGGAAACACCATATATTTT.